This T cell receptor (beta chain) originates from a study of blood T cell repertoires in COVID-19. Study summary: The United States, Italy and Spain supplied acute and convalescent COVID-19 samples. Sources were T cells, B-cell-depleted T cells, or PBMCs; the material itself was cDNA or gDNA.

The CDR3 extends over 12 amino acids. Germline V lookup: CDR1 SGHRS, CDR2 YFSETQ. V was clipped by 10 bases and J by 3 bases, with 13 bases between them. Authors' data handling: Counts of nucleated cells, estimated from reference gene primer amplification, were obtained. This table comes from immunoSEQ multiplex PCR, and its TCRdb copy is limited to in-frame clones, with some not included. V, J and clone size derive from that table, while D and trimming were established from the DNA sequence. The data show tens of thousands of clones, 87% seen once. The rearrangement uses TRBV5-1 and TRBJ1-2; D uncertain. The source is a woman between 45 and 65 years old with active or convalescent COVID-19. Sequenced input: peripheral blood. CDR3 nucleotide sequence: TGCGCCTCCTCTCCAGGTTACTATGGCTACACCTTC. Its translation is CASSPGYYGYTF.